This T cell receptor beta chain appears in the sequencing data of a study of persistence of HIV-infected CD4 T cells. Anti-CD3/anti-CD28 beads served as a nonspecific positive control stimulus. Sorting of responding CD4+ T cells relied on upregulated CD40 ligand together with CD69. The libraries were made with immunoSEQ version 4 in survey mode. Sequenced by immunoSEQ multiplex PCR; TCRdb stores in-frame clones only, minus some. Of around 39,000 clones in the sample, around 89% were seen once. In the case of this clone: Its antigen is as yet unknown.

This CDR3 spans 14 amino acids. Trimming left V 2 bases short and J 1 base short, with 9 bases between. Germline V gene lookup returns CDR1 SGHDT and CDR2 YYEEEE. This TCR was sampled from an adult man with HIV who was CMV-seropositive. The material was CD4+ T cells sorted from PBMCs after roughly 17-hour stimulation, obtained from a patient who received antiretroviral therapy. V and J are TRBV5-6 and TRBJ1-2; D not certain. This CDR3 reads CASSLMSVNYGYTF. CDR3 nucleotides: TGTGCCAGCAGCTTAATGTCAGTTAACTATGGCTACACCTTC.